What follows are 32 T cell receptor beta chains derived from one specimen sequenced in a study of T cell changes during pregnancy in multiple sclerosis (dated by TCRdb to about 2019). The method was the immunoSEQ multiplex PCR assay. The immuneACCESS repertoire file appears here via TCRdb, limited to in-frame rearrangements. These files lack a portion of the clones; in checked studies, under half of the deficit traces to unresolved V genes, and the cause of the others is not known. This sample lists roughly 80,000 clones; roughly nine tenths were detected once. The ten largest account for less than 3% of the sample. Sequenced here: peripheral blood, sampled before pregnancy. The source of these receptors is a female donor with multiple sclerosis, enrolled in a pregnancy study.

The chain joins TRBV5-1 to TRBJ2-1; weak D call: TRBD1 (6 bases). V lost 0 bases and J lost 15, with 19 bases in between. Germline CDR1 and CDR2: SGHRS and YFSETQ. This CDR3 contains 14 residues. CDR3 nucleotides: TGCGCCAGCAGCTTGGTGTCCGGGACAAGTATTCCGTTCTTC. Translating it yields CASSLVSGTSIPFF.

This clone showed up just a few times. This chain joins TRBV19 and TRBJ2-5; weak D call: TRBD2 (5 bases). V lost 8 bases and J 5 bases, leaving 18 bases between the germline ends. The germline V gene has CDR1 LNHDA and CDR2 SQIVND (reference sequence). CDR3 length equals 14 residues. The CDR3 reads CASSPSIRGETQYF. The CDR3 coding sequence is TGTGCCAGTTCCCCAAGTATTCGGGGTGAGACCCAGTACTTC.

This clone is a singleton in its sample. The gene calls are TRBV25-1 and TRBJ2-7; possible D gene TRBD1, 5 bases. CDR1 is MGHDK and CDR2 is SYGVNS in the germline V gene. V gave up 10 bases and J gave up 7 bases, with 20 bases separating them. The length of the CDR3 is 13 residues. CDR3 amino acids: CATNPPLGEEQYF. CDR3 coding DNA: TGTGCCACCAACCCTCCCTTAGGGGAAGAGCAGTACTTC.

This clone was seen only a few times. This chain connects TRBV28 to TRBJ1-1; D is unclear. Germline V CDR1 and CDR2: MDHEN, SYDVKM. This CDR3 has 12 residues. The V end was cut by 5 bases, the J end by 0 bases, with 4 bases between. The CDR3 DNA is TGTGCCAGCAGTGCAGTGAACACTGAAGCTTTCTTT. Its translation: CASSAVNTEAFF.

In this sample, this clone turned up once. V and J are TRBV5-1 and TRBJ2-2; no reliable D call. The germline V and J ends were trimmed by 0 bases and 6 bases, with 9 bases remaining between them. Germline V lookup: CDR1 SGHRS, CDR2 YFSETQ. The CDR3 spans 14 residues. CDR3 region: CASSLGWSPGELFF. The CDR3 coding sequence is TGCGCCAGCAGCTTGGGGTGGAGTCCCGGGGAGCTGTTTTTT.

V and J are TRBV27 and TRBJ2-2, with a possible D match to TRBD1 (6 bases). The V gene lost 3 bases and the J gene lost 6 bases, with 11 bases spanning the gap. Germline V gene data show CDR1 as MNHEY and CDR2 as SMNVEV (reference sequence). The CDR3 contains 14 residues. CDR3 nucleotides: TGTGCCAGCAGTTTCCTAGGGGGTCCCGGGGAGCTGTTTTTT. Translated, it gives CASSFLGGPGELFF.

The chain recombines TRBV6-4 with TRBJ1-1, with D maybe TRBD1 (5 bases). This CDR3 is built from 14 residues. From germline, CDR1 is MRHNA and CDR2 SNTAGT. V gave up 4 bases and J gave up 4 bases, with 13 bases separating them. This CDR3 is CASSVSGDSTEAFF. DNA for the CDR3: TGTGCCAGCAGTGTTTCGGGGGACTCCACTGAAGCTTTCTTT.

CDR3 DNA: TGTGCCAGCAGAAGACATGAGGGAAATGAAAAACTGTTTTTT. It yields the protein CASRRHEGNEKLFF. This chain uses TRBV2 with TRBJ1-4, with unresolved D. Deletions cut 6 bases from V and 5 bases from J, with 13 bases between. There are 14 residues in the CDR3. Germline V gene lookup returns CDR1 SNHLY and CDR2 FYNNEI. The full variable domain, rest sourced from reference TRBV2 and TRBJ1-4, is EPEVTQTPSHQVTQMGQEVILRCVPISNHLYFYWYRQILGQKVEFLVSFYNNEISEKSEIFDDQFSVERPDGSNFTLKIRSTKLEDSAMYFCASRRHEGNEKLFFGSGTQLSVL.

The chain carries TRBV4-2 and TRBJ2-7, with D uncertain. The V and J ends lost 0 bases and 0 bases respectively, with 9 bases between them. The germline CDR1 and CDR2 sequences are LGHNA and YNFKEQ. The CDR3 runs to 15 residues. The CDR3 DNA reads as TGTGCCAGCAGCCAAGATGGCAGCGACTCCTACGAGCAGTACTTC. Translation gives CASSQDGSDSYEQYF.

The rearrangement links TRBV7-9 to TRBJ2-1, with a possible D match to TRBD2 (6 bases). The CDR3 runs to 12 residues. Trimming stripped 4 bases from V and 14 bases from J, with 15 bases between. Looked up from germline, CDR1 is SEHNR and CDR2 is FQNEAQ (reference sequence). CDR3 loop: CASSSLRDEEFF. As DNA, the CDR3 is TGTGCCAGCAGCTCCCTGCGGGACGAAGAGTTCTTC. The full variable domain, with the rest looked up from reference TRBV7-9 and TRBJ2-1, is DTGVSQNPRHKITKRGQNVTFRCDPISEHNRLYWYRQTLGQGPEFLTYFQNEAQLEKSRLLSDRFSAERPKGSFSTLEIQRTEQGDSAMYLCASSSLRDEEFFGPGTRLTVL.

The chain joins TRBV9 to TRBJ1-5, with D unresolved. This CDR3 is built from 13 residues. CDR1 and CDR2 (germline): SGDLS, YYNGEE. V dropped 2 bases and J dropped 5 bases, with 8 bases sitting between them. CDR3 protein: CASSVSNDQPQHF. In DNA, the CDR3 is TGTGCCAGCAGCGTCAGTAATGATCAGCCCCAGCATTTT. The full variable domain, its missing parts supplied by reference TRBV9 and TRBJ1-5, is DSGVTQTPKHLITATGQRVTLRCSPRSGDLSVYWYQQSLDQGLQFLIQYYNGEERAKGNILERFSAQQFPDLHSELNLSSLELGDSALYFCASSVSNDQPQHFGDGTRLSIL.

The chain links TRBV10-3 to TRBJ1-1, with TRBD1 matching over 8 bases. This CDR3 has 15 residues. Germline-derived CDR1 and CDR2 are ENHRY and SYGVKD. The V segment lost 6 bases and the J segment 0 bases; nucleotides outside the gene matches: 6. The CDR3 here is CAIRDREDMNTEAFF. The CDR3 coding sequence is TGTGCCATCAGGGACAGGGAGGACATGAACACTGAAGCTTTCTTT.

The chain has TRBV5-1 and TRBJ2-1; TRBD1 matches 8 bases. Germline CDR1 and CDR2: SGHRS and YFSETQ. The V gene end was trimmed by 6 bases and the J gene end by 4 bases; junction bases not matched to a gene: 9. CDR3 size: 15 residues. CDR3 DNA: TGCGCCAGCACCCCCGGGACAGGCCATTACAATGAGCAGTTCTTC. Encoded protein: CASTPGTGHYNEQFF.

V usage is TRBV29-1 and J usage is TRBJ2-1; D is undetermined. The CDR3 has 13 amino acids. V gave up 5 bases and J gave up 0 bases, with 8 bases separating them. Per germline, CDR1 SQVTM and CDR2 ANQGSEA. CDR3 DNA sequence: TGCAGCGTTATAACGGTCTCCTACAATGAGCAGTTCTTC. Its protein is CSVITVSYNEQFF.

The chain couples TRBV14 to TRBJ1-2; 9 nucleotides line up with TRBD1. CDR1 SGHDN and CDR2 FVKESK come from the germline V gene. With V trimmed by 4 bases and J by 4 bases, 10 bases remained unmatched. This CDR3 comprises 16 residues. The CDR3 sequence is CASSPSGQGISYGYTF. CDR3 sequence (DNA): TGTGCCAGCAGCCCCTCGGGACAGGGAATTTCCTATGGCTACACCTTC.

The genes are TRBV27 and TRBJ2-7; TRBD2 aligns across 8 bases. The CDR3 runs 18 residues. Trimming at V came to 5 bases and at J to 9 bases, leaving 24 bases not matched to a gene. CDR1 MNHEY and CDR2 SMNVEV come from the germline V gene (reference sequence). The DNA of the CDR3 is TGTGCCAGCAGTCTATACCGCCTAACCGGGACTAGTGGGACTGTGCAGTACTTC. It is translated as CASSLYRLTGTSGTVQYF.

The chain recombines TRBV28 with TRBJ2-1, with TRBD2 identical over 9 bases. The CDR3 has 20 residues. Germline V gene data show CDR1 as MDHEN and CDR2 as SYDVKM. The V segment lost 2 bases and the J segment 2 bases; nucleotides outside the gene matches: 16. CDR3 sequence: CASSLTYVGSGRPTYNEQFF. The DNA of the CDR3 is TGTGCCAGCAGTTTAACTTATGTGGGGAGCGGGAGGCCCACCTACAATGAGCAGTTCTTC. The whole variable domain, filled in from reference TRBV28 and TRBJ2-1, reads DVKVTQSSRYLVKRTGEKVFLECVQDMDHENMFWYRQDPGLGLRLIYFSYDVKMKEKGDIPEGYSVSREKKERFSLILESASTNQTSMYLCASSLTYVGSGRPTYNEQFFGPGTRLTVL.

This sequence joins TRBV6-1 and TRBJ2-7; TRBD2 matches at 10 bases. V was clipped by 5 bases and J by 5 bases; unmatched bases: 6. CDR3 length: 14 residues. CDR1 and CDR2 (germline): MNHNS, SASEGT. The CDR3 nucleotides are TGTGCCAGCAGTCCGAGCGGGAGGGCCAACGAGCAGTACTTC. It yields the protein CASSPSGRANEQYF.

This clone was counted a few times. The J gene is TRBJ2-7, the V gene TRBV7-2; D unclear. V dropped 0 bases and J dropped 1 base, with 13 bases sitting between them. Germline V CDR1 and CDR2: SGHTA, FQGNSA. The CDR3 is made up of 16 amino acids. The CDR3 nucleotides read TGTGCCAGCAGCTTAGCCACAGCACCGCTATCCTACGAGCAGTACTTC. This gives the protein CASSLATAPLSYEQYF.

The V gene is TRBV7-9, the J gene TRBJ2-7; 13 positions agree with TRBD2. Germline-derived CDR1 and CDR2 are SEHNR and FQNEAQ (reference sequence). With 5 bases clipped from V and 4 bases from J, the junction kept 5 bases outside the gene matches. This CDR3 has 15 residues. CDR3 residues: CASSLGTSGTYEQYF. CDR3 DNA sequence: TGTGCCAGCAGCCTCGGGACTAGCGGGACTTACGAGCAGTACTTC.

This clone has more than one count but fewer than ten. In DNA form, the CDR3 reads TGTGCCTGGAGTCAGGGGGTGGGTCAGCCCCAGCATTTT. Amino acid sequence: CAWSQGVGQPQHF. The genes are TRBV30 and TRBJ1-5, with 7 bases that match TRBD1. This CDR3 region has 13 residues. Looked up from germline, CDR1 is GTSNPN and CDR2 is SVGIG (reference sequence). V lost 2 bases, J lost 6 bases, and 4 bases stayed unmatched.

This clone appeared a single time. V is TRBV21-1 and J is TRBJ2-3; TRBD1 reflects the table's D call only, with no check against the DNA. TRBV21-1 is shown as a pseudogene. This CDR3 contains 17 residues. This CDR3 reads CASSKGRGRVKTDTQYF. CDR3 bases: TGTGCCAGCAGCAAAGGACGCGGCAGGGTGAAGACAGATACGCAGTATTTT.

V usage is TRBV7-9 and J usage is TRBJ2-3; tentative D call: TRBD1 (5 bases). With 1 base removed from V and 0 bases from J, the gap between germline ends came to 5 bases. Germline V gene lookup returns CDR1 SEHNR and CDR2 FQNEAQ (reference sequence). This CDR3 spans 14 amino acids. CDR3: CASSLEGSTDTQYF. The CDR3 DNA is TGTGCCAGCAGCTTAGAGGGGAGCACAGATACGCAGTATTTT. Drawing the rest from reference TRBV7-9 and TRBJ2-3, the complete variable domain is DTGVSQNPRHKITKRGQNVTFRCDPISEHNRLYWYRQTLGQGPEFLTYFQNEAQLEKSRLLSDRFSAERPKGSFSTLEIQRTEQGDSAMYLCASSLEGSTDTQYFGPGTRLTVL.

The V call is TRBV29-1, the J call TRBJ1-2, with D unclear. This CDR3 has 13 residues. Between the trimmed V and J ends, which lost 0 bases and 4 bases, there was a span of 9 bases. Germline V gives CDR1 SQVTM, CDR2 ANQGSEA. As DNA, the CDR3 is TGCAGCGTTGAAGATAGAGGAGTCTATGGCTACACCTTC. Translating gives CSVEDRGVYGYTF.

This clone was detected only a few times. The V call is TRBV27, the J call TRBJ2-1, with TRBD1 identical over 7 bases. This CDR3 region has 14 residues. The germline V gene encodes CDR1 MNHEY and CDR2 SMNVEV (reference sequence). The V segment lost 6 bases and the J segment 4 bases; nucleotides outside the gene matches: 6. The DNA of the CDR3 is TGTGCCAGCAGCGGGACAGCTCTTTACAATGAGCAGTTCTTC. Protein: CASSGTALYNEQFF.

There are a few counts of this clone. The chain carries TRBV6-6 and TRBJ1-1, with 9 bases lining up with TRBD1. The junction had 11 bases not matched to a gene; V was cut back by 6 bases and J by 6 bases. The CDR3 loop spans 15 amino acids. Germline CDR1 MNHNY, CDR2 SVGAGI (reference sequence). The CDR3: CASSLNTGGTAEAFF. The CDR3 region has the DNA TGTGCCAGCAGCTTAAATACAGGGGGCACGGCTGAAGCTTTCTTT.

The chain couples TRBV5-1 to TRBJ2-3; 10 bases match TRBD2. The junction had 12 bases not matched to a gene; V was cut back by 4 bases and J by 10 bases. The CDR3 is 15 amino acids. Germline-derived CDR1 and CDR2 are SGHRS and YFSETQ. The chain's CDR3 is CASSLMSGRAIAQYF. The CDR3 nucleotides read TGCGCCAGCAGCCTTATGAGCGGGAGGGCCATTGCGCAGTATTTT. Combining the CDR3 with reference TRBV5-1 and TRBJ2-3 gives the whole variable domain KAGVTQTPRYLIKTRGQQVTLSCSPISGHRSVSWYQQTPGQGLQFLFEYFSETQRNKGNFPGRFSGRQFSNSRSEMNVSTLELGDSALYLCASSLMSGRAIAQYFGPGTRLTVL.

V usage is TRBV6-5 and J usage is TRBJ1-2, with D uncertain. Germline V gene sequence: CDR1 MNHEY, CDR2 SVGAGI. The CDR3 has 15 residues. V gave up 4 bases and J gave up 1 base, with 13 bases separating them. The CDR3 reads CASSSSRASNYGYTF. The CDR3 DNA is TGTGCCAGCAGTTCCTCCCGAGCGAGTAACTATGGCTACACCTTC.

The CDR3 protein is CATSTRQGSMRGYTF. As DNA, the CDR3 is TGTGCCACCAGCACCCGACAGGGGTCGATGCGAGGCTACACCTTC. The chain employs TRBV15 and TRBJ1-2; 8 bases fit TRBD1. Germline V gene sequence: CDR1 LNHNV, CDR2 YYDKDF (reference sequence). Trimming cost V 4 bases and J 8 bases; bases outside gene matches: 12. CDR3 length equals 15 residues.

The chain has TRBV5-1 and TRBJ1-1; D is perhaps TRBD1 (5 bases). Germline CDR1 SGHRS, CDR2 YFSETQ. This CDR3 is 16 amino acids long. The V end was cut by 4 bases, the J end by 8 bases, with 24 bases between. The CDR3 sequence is CASSVNPGLTSREAFF. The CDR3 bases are TGCGCCAGCAGCGTGAATCCGGGACTTACTTCCAGGGAAGCTTTCTTT.

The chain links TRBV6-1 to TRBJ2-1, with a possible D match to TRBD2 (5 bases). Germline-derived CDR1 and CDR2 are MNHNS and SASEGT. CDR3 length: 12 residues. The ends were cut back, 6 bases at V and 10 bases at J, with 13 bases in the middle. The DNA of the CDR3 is TGTGCCAGCAGGACTACAGTGTGGGAGCAGTTCTTC. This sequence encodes CASRTTVWEQFF.

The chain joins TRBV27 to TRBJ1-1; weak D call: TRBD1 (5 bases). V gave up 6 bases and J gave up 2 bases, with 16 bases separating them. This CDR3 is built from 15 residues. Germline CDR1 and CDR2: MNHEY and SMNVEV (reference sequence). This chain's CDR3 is CASSRLRQGNTEAFF. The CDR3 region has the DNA TGTGCCAGCAGCCGCCTCCGGCAGGGAAACACTGAAGCTTTCTTT.